These 27 T cell receptor beta chains came from one sample sequenced in a study of T cell responses to AZD1222 COVID-19 vaccine. TCRdb's table, derived via immunoSEQ multiplex PCR, lists solely in-frame clones and lacks some. The sample lists about 85,000 clones, 85% occurring once. Sequencing used peripheral blood, obtained 28 days after the second AZD1222 dose. Receptors were obtained from an adult who received the AZD1222 COVID-19 vaccine.

The chain joins TRBV7-3 to TRBJ2-2, with 11 bases identical to TRBD2. Germline CDR1 SGHTA, CDR2 FQGTGA. This CDR3 contains 16 residues. Losses at the gene ends were 6 bases for V and 3 bases for J; bases not matched to a gene: 6. The CDR3 loop reads CASSHRLAGYTGELFF. CDR3 coding DNA: TGTGCCAGCAGTCATCGACTAGCGGGGTACACCGGGGAGCTGTTTTTT.

The CDR3 loop is CASSSLGGNTGELFF. In DNA form, the CDR3 reads TGTGCCAGCAGCTCCCTGGGGGGAAACACCGGGGAGCTGTTTTTT. The chain combines TRBV5-6 with TRBJ2-2, with a weak D call TRBD2 (6 bases). The germline CDR1 and CDR2 sequences are SGHDT and YYEEEE. Trimming took off 3 bases at V and 2 bases at J, with 11 bases between the two ends. The CDR3 is made up of 15 amino acids.

This rearrangement joins TRBV27 to TRBJ2-1; 8 bases line up with TRBD2. V shed 11 bases, J shed 5 bases, and the junction held 11 bases outside the gene matches. The CDR3 extends over 14 amino acids. From germline, CDR1 is MNHEY and CDR2 SMNVEV (reference sequence). CDR3 in amino acids: CAVARSGGHNEQFF. The CDR3 nucleotides read TGTGCCGTCGCACGGAGCGGGGGTCACAATGAGCAGTTCTTC.

V gene TRBV5-1 combines with J gene TRBJ2-1; no reliable D call. Germline values: CDR1 SGHRS, CDR2 YFSETQ. V was pared by 2 bases and J by 10 bases, with 10 bases between. This CDR3 contains 12 residues. In DNA, the CDR3 is TGCGCCAGCAGCTTCAGGTCTGAGGAGCAGTTCTTC. It yields the protein CASSFRSEEQFF.

The V call is TRBV29-1, the J call TRBJ2-5; TRBD1 agrees at 8 bases. The V and J ends lost 5 bases and 5 bases, in that order; junction bases with no gene match: 7. Germline V gene sequence: CDR1 SQVTM, CDR2 ANQGSEA. This CDR3 is 13 amino acids long. CDR3 sequence reads: CSVSRGRGETQYF. The CDR3 DNA reads TGCAGCGTTAGCAGGGGGCGCGGGGAGACCCAGTACTTC. The entire variable domain, with the rest obtained from reference TRBV29-1 and TRBJ2-5, is as follows: SAVISQKPSRDICQRGTSLTIQCQVDSQVTMMFWYRQQPGQSLTLIATANQGSEATYESGFVIDKFPISRPNLTFSTLTVSNMSPEDSSIYLCSVSRGRGETQYFGPGTRLLVL.

J is TRBJ2-5 and V is TRBV10-2, with D possibly matching TRBD1 (6 bases). Trimming shortened V by 2 bases and J by 7 bases, and 17 bases separated the two germline ends. CDR1 is WSHSY and CDR2 is SAAADI in the germline V gene. CDR3 length: 15 amino acids. CDR3 sequence (DNA): TGCGCCAGCAGTGAGCGGCAGGGGCTTGGAGGGACCCAGTACTTC. This codes for CASSERQGLGGTQYF.

The chain recombines TRBV5-4 with TRBJ2-5, with D tentatively TRBD1 or TRBD2 (5 bases each). Between the trimmed V and J ends, which lost 1 base and 1 base, there was a span of 8 bases. Germline V gene lookup returns CDR1 SGHNT and CDR2 YYREEE (reference sequence). The CDR3 spans 14 residues. DNA of the CDR3: TGTGCCAGCAGCTTGCCGGGACGCCAAGAGACCCAGTACTTC. Protein sequence: CASSLPGRQETQYF.

The CDR3 reads CASSPNRALNTEAFF. DNA of the CDR3: TGTGCCAGCAGCCCCAACAGGGCCTTGAACACTGAAGCTTTCTTT. This chain uses TRBV7-8 with TRBJ1-1; a possible D gene is TRBD1 (6 bases). Trimming shortened V by 5 bases and J by 0 bases, and 13 bases separated the two germline ends. CDR3 size: 15 residues. Looked up from germline, CDR1 is SGHVS and CDR2 is FQNEAQ.

This clone was recorded only once. This chain joins TRBV19 and TRBJ2-1; the match to TRBD1 covers 10 bases. Germline V gene data show CDR1 as LNHDA and CDR2 as SQIVND (reference sequence). CDR3 size: 14 residues. Trimming took 5 bases from V and 6 from J; bases not matched to a gene: 4. This CDR3 reads CASSDRGRSNEQFF. The CDR3 DNA sequence: TGTGCCAGTAGTGACAGGGGGCGAAGCAATGAGCAGTTCTTC.

J is TRBJ2-1 and V is TRBV6-1; tentative D call: TRBD1 (6 bases). The V and J ends lost 4 bases and 7 bases respectively, with 20 bases between them. CDR1 is MNHNS, CDR2 SASEGT, per germline. The CDR3 has 16 residues. The CDR3 bases are TGTGCCAGCAGTGGGCTGAACAGGGCCGAGATTAATGAGCAGTTCTTC. Amino acids: CASSGLNRAEINEQFF.

The J gene is TRBJ1-2, the V gene TRBV4-2, with a tentative D call TRBD1 (5 bases). Trimming cost V 1 base and J 8 bases, with 11 bases left between them. The CDR3 totals 13 residues. Germline V gene sequence: CDR1 LGHNA, CDR2 YNFKEQ. The CDR3 DNA sequence: TGTGCCAGCAGCCAAGGGGGGGTCAGCGGCTACACCTTC. It specifies CASSQGGVSGYTF.

The chain carries TRBV7-2 and TRBJ2-5; D perhaps matches TRBD2 (6 bases). CDR1 and CDR2 (germline): SGHTA, FQGNSA. This CDR3 has 15 amino acids. Trimming stripped 0 bases from V and 0 bases from J, with 8 bases between. CDR3 protein: CASSLAGGDQETQYF. The CDR3 DNA sequence: TGTGCCAGCAGCTTAGCTGGCGGGGACCAAGAGACCCAGTACTTC.

The rearrangement joins TRBV9 to TRBJ1-1; weak D call: TRBD1 (6 bases). V was pared by 0 bases and J by 4 bases, with 10 bases between. Germline values: CDR1 SGDLS, CDR2 YYNGEE. The CDR3 totals 14 residues. CDR3 nucleotide sequence: TGTGCCAGCAGCGTAGTAGGGGGTAGCACTGAAGCTTTCTTT. Amino acids: CASSVVGGSTEAFF.

The chain joins TRBV6-5 to TRBJ2-2, with D unresolved. This CDR3 has 14 amino acids. Trimming pared 5 bases from V and 2 bases from J, leaving 9 bases between. The germline V gene encodes CDR1 MNHEY and CDR2 SVGAGI. As DNA, the CDR3 is TGTGCCAGCAGTCCCCGTAGAAACACCGGGGAGCTGTTTTTT. Its protein is CASSPRRNTGELFF.

This chain connects TRBV13 to TRBJ1-6; no clear D gene. Germline CDR1 reads PRHDT; CDR2 reads FYEKMQ (reference sequence). The CDR3 runs to 18 residues. Deletions cut 4 bases from V and 0 bases from J, with 16 bases between. This chain's CDR3 is CASSSRGSQSSYNSPLHF. The CDR3, as DNA: TGTGCCAGCAGCTCCCGAGGGAGCCAGAGCTCCTATAATTCACCCCTCCACTTT.

The J gene is TRBJ2-1, the V gene TRBV28, with a possible D match to TRBD2 (6 bases). The germline V gene has CDR1 MDHEN and CDR2 SYDVKM. This CDR3 contains 16 residues. Trimming pared 3 bases from V and 4 bases from J, leaving 16 bases between. CDR3 sequence: CASSFAGPQAYNEQFF. Here the CDR3 DNA reads TGTGCCAGCAGTTTCGCGGGGCCCCAGGCTTACAATGAGCAGTTCTTC.

In the case of this clone: The DNA is omitted, as the CDR3 cannot be located on it reliably, and the CDR3 follows TCRdb's listing. This chain links TRBV21-1 with TRBJ1-5; TRBD1 is the table's D call, not checked against the DNA. TRBV21-1 is deemed a pseudogene. The CDR3 contains 15 residues when both ends are counted. CDR3 in amino acids: CASSKVGQGNQPQHF.

The chain carries TRBV2 and TRBJ1-1, with D maybe TRBD1 (6 bases). Per germline, CDR1 SNHLY and CDR2 FYNNEI. V was cut by 4 bases and J by 3 bases, with 18 bases left in between. The CDR3 has 16 amino acids. Here the CDR3 reads CASSAMGGATDTEAFF. CDR3 DNA sequence: TGTGCCAGCAGTGCTATGGGGGGCGCGACGGACACTGAAGCTTTCTTT.

This clone was observed a few times. This chain connects TRBV27 to TRBJ1-2; TRBD1 agrees at 8 bases. This CDR3 comprises 16 residues. J lost 4 bases, V lost 2 bases, and 9 bases had no gene match. Germline V gives CDR1 MNHEY, CDR2 SMNVEV (reference sequence). CDR3 DNA sequence: TGTGCCAGCAGTTTAATGTCATGGACAGGGCGCTATGGCTACACCTTC. It yields the protein CASSLMSWTGRYGYTF.

This chain uses TRBV9 with TRBJ2-5; D unclear. From germline, CDR1 is SGDLS and CDR2 YYNGEE. The CDR3 is 14 residues long. Trimming took off 4 bases at V and 5 bases at J, with 15 bases between the two ends. The CDR3: CASSLGPKRETQYF. The CDR3, as DNA: TGTGCCAGCAGCCTAGGACCAAAGAGGGAGACCCAGTACTTC.

The V call is TRBV5-1, the J call TRBJ1-5; D gene uncertain. Trimming stripped 0 bases from V and 1 base from J, with 5 bases between. This CDR3 has 14 residues. Germline assignment: CDR1 SGHRS and CDR2 YFSETQ. Written as DNA, the CDR3 is TGCGCCAGCAGCTTGGGAGGGAGCAATCAGCCCCAGCATTTT. Protein: CASSLGGSNQPQHF.

V is TRBV23-1 and J is TRBJ2-7, with TRBD1 matching 7 bases. TRBV23-1 is noted as an ORF with a role that remains uncertain. This CDR3 has 15 residues. Trimming cost V 2 bases and J 2 bases; bases outside gene matches: 6. The CDR3 spells CASSQPTGAPYEQYF. For the CDR3, the DNA is TGCGCCAGCAGTCAACCCACAGGGGCCCCCTACGAGCAGTACTTC.

The chain employs TRBV2 and TRBJ2-5; 9 nucleotides agree with TRBD1. Germline CDR1 SNHLY, CDR2 FYNNEI. V lost 6 bases, J lost 5 bases, and 7 bases stayed unmatched. This CDR3 contains 14 residues. This CDR3 reads CASSTGTGSETQYF. The CDR3 bases are TGTGCCAGCAGCACCGGGACAGGGTCGGAGACCCAGTACTTC.

The chain has TRBV5-1 and TRBJ2-3; 12 positions agree with TRBD2. The ends lost 7 bases at V and 4 bases at J; junction bases unmatched: 4. The CDR3 sequence is 14 residues long. Germline CDR1 is SGHRS and CDR2 is YFSETQ. The CDR3 loop is CASAGLAGSDTQYF. In nucleotides, the CDR3 is TGCGCCAGCGCTGGACTAGCGGGATCAGATACGCAGTATTTT.

This chain joins TRBV7-8 and TRBJ2-7; D not resolved. Germline loops: CDR1 SGHVS, CDR2 FQNEAQ. The ends were cut back, 5 bases at V and 5 bases at J, with 10 bases in the middle. The CDR3 consists of 12 residues. Here the CDR3 reads CASSPHPNEQYF. CDR3 in DNA: TGTGCCAGCAGCCCCCACCCCAACGAGCAGTACTTC.

The rearrangement links TRBV5-1 to TRBJ2-5; the D gene is possibly TRBD1 (7 bases). The germline V gene encodes CDR1 SGHRS and CDR2 YFSETQ. V was clipped by 3 bases and J by 5 bases, with 20 bases between them. CDR3 size: 16 residues. In DNA, the CDR3 is TGCGCCAGCAGCTCTGGGGGGACAGCTGGAGACGAGACCCAGTACTTC. Its protein is CASSSGGTAGDETQYF.

This chain connects TRBV4-3 to TRBJ2-1; D is unresolved. Between the trimmed V and J ends, which lost 1 base and 2 bases, there was a span of 18 bases. CDR1 and CDR2 (germline): LGHNA, YSLEER. There are 18 residues in the CDR3. In DNA form, the CDR3 reads TGCGCCAGCAGCCAAGTTCTTCGAGCTGCCCCAACCTACAATGAGCAGTTCTTC. Translating gives CASSQVLRAAPTYNEQFF.